This TCR beta chain was identified during a study of early T cells in non-severe SARS-CoV-2 infection. This clonotype was seen repeatedly, ten times or more. Each CDR3 protein gets one entry after TCRdb re-called the 5' RACE reads with MiXCR. This sample has tens of thousands of distinct CDR3 sequences, with roughly 12% found just once. The CDR3 is made up of 15 amino acids. V gave up 4 bases and J gave up 3 bases, with 14 bases separating them. J is TRBJ2-3 and V is TRBV12-3 or TRBV12-4; no clear D. The sequence came from an adult who was a healthcare worker with PCR-confirmed SARS-CoV-2 infection or an uninfected control (not recorded which). Sequencing used whole blood. CDR3 coding DNA: TGTGCCAGCAGTTCTCATTCGACCTCAACAGATACGCAGTATTTT. It translates to CASSSHSTSTDTQYF.